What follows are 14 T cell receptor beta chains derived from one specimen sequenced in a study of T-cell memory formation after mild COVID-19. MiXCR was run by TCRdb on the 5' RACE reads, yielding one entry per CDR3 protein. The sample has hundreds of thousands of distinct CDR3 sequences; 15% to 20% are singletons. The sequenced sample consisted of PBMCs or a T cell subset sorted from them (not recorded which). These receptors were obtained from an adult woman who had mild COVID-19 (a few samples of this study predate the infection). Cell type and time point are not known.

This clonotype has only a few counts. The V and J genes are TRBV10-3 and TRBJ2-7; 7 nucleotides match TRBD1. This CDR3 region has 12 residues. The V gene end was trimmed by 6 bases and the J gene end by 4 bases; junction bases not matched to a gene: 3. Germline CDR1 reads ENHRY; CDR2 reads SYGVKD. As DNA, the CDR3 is TGTGCCATCAGCCCGACAGGGTACGAGCAGTACTTC. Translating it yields CAISPTGYEQYF.

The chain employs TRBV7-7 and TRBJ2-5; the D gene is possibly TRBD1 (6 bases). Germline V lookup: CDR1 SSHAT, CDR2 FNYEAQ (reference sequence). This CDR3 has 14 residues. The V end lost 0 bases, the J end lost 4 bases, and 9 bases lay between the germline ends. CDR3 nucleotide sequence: TGTGCCAGCAGCTTAGCGGTCAGGGGAGAGACCCAGTACTTC. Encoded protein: CASSLAVRGETQYF.

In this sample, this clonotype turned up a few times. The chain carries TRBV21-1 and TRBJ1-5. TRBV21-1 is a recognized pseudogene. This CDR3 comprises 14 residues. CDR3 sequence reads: CVSRYRAPNQPQHF. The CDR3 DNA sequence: TGTGTCAGCAGATACAGGGCCCCCAATCAGCCCCAGCATTTT.

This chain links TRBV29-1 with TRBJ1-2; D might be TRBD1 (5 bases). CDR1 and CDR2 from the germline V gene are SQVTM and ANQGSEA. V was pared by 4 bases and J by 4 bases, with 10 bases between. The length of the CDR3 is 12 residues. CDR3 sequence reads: CSVGGPSYGYTF. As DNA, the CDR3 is TGCAGCGTTGGGGGACCGAGCTATGGCTACACCTTC.

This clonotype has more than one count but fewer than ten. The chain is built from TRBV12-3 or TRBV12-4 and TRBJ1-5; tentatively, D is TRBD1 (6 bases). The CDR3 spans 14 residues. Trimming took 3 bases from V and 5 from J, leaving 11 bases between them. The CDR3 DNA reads TGTGCCAGCAGTTTCGGACAGAGAGATCAGCCCCAGCATTTT. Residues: CASSFGQRDQPQHF.

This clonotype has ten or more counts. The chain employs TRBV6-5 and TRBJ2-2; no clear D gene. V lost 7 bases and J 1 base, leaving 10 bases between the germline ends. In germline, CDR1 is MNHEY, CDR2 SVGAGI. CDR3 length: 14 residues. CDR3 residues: CASKSRRNTGELFF. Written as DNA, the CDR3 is TGTGCCAGCAAGAGCCGTCGGAACACCGGGGAGCTGTTTTTT.

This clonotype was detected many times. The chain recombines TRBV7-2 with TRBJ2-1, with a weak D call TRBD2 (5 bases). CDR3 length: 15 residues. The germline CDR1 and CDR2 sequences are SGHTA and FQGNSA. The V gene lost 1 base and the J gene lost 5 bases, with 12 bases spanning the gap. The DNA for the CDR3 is TGTGCCAGCAGCTTAGGGTGGACTCCTAACAATGAGCAGTTCTTC. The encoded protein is CASSLGWTPNNEQFF.

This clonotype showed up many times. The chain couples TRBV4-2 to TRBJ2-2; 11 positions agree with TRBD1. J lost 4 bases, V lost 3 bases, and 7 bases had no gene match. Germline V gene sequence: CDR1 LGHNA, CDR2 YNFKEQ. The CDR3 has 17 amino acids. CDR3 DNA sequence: TGTGCCAGCAGCCAGGGGGGGACAGGGGGGATCACCGGGGAGCTGTTTTTT. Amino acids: CASSQGGTGGITGELFF.

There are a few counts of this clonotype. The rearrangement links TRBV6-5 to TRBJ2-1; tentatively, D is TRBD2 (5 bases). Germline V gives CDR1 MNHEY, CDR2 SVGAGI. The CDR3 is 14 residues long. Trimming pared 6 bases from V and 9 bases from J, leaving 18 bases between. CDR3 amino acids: CASSVRTQRGEQFF. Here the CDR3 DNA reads TGTGCCAGCAGCGTAAGGACTCAACGTGGTGAGCAGTTCTTC.

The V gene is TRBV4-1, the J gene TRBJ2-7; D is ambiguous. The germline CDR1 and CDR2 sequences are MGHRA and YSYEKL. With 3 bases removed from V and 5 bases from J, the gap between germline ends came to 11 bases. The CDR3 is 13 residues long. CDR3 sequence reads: CASSQVIKDEQYF. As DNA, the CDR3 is TGCGCCAGCAGCCAGGTAATTAAGGACGAGCAGTACTTC.

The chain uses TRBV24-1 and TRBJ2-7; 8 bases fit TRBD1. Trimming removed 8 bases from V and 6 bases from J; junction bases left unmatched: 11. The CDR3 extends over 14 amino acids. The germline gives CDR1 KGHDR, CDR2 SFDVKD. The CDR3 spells CATNPGTGGGEQYF. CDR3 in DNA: TGTGCCACCAACCCCGGGACAGGAGGTGGCGAGCAGTACTTC.

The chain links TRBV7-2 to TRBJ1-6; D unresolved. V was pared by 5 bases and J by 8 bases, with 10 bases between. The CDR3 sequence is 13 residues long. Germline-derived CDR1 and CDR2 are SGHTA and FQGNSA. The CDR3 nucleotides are TGTGCCAGCAGCATCCTTGGGGATTCACCCCTCCACTTT. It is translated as CASSILGDSPLHF.

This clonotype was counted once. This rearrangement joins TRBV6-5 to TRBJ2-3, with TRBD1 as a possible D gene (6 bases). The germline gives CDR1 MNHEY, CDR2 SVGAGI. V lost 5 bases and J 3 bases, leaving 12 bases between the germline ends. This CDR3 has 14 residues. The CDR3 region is CASSKNRETDTQYF. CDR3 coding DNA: TGTGCCAGCAGTAAGAACAGGGAGACAGATACGCAGTATTTT.

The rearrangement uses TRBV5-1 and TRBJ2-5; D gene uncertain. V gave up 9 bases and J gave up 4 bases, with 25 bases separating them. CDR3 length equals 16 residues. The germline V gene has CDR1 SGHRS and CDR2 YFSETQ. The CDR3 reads CATTHGRGQGRETQYF. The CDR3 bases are TGCGCCACCACACACGGTCGCGGCCAAGGGCGAGAGACCCAGTACTTC. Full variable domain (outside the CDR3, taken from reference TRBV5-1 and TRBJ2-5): KAGVTQTPRYLIKTRGQQVTLSCSPISGHRSVSWYQQTPGQGLQFLFEYFSETQRNKGNFPGRFSGRQFSNSRSEMNVSTLELGDSALYLCATTHGRGQGRETQYFGPGTRLLVL.